This T cell receptor beta chain came from a study of CD8+ T cells in alopecia areata (dated by TCRdb to 2016 to 2019). In terms of the full investigation: Treated patients were enrolled in an open-label pilot trial of oral tofacitinib, 5 to 10 mg twice daily, for moderate-to-severe alopecia areata. Patients stayed on tofacitinib for 6 to 18 months and then had 6 months of follow-up off drug so that delayed response and recurrence could be assessed. To study T cell clonal expansion in alopecia areata, the researchers applied high-throughput TCRbeta sequencing to both the C3H/HeJ mouse model and human patients. immunoSEQ multiplex PCR using 35 Vbeta forward primers and 13 Jbeta reverse primers was used to amplify TCRbeta CDR3 regions. Scalp clonality was compared among normal scalp (n=4), patchy alopecia areata scalp (n=8), and alopecia totalis/universalis scalp (n=8). RNA was obtained with the PAXgene miRNA kit for fixed scalp, the miRNeasy kit for PBMCs, and the RNeasy kit for mouse skin. Biopsies were taken from tofacitinib-treated patients at baseline and at 4 and 24 weeks of treatment, and a later scalp biopsy was taken in several of the tofacitinib-treated patients. Human TCRbeta sequencing covered scalp tissue and sorted CD4+ and CD8+ peripheral blood T cells from patchy and totalis/universalis alopecia areata patients and healthy controls. Paper-wide results and their limitations: Higher clonality and more expanded CD8+ clones were observed in lesional scalp than in normal scalp, particularly in alopecia totalis/universalis, a finding suggestive of antigenic drive. Shared TCR sequences between patients were less evident than in mice, which may be partly attributable to HLA diversity in the patient population. Resident alphabeta T cells in normal human skin are also sequenced, complicating scalp TCR repertoire analysis, unlike mouse skin dominated by gammadelta T cells.

The library was produced with the immunoSEQ multiplex PCR assay. RNA was extracted from all samples and reverse transcribed into cDNA as template for TCR sequencing. First-strand cDNA was synthesized with SuperScript III using a 2:1 mix of oligo-dT and random hexamers. Amplification bias was assessed with a synthetic immune receptor repertoire, and residual bias was removed computationally. The paper's processing steps were these. Raw reads were preprocessed for error removal, and CDR3 was defined according to IMGT conventions as running from the conserved cysteine to phenylalanine. Clonality was computed by normalizing Shannon entropy by log2 of the number of productive unique TCRs and subtracting the result from 1. Whether scalp clones were CD4 or CD8 was inferred by matching scalp TCRbeta sequences against CD4 and CD8 repertoires sorted from blood. TCRdb obtained this table from immuneACCESS and retained in-frame rearrangements with V and J assigned. These tables miss some clones; where compared with another copy, unresolved V genes account for less than half of the shortfall, and the remainder is unexplained. D and trimming were read from the DNA, whereas the V and J calls and clone size are those reported in that table. In this sample the table shows about 180,000 clones, roughly 65% of which occur a single time. Together, the top ten hold 1.7% of the sample.

Trimming takes 1 base from V and 0 bases from J, and the germline ends sit 8 bases apart. The CDR1 and CDR2 encoded by the germline V gene are SQVTM and ANQGSEA. Counted from cysteine to phenylalanine, this CDR3 has 14 amino acids. Of all the DNA, just the CDR3 is kept, 42 bases in frame from base 1. Remarks on this clone: Its recognized antigen is unknown. No clone much larger than this one lies a single base away; base qualities are absent.

Sample time point, as interpreted from the label and publication: baseline before oral tofacitinib. From alopecia areata patients, peripheral blood was collected along with lesional scalp punch biopsies. PBMCs were isolated by density centrifugation and stained for CD3, CD4 and CD8, and CD4+ and CD8+ T cells were sorted on a FACSAria. The V gene is TRBV29-1 and the J gene is TRBJ2-3; TRBD1 is perhaps the D gene, given 5 matching bases. This TCR was sampled from a human donor with alopecia areata. Source: CD4+ T cells sorted from blood, taken at week 0. The DNA sequence follows: TGCAGCGTTGAAGGACAGCGCAGCACAGATACGCAGTATTTT. This encodes CSVEGQRSTDTQYF.